The next 12 T cell receptor beta chains were all read from a single sample in a study of blood T cell repertoires in COVID-19. Sequencing was performed with immunoSEQ multiplex PCR; in TCRdb, only in-frame clones are kept and a portion is missing. The profile covers some 150,000 clones, with around 85% appearing a single time and 8% taken by the ten largest. The sequenced sample was peripheral blood. The receptors originated from a woman aged 60-75 years with COVID-19, enrolled during active disease.

The V and J genes are TRBV3-1 (or the pseudogene TRBV3-2) and TRBJ2-1; 7 bases match TRBD2. In germline, CDR1 is LGHDT, CDR2 YNNKEL (reference sequence). CDR3 length: 12 residues. After removal of 4 bases from V and 10 bases from J, the junction contained 4 bases not matched to a gene. Written as DNA, the CDR3 is TGTGCCAGCAGCCTTGGGGAGGGCGAGCAGTTCTTC. Translated: CASSLGEGEQFF.

The rearrangement links TRBV7-2 to TRBJ2-3; 8 nucleotides agree with TRBD2. Trimming at V came to 1 base and at J to 0 bases, leaving 6 bases not matched to a gene. Germline-derived CDR1 and CDR2 are SGHTA and FQGNSA. The CDR3 totals 17 residues. The CDR3 sequence is CASSLGVAGTSTDTQYF. In nucleotides, the CDR3 is TGTGCCAGCAGCTTAGGAGTAGCGGGGACGAGCACAGATACGCAGTATTTT.

This chain uses TRBV3-1 (or the pseudogene TRBV3-2) with TRBJ2-3, with 7 bases fitting TRBD1. The CDR3 spans 14 residues. With 4 bases clipped from V and 14 bases from J, the junction kept 15 bases outside the gene matches. CDR1 and CDR2 from the germline V gene are LGHDT and YNNKEL (reference sequence). Written as DNA, the CDR3 is TGTGCCAGCAGCCCAGGCCAGACAGGGTCCACACTGTATTTT. This gives the protein CASSPGQTGSTLYF.

This clone has just one count. The V and J genes are TRBV19 and TRBJ1-2; possibly TRBD1 for D (6 bases). This CDR3 is built from 13 residues. Between the trimmed V and J ends, which lost 4 bases and 5 bases, there was a span of 11 bases. Germline assignment: CDR1 LNHDA and CDR2 SQIVND (reference sequence). The CDR3 is CASSNREGYGYTF. In nucleotides, the CDR3 is TGTGCCAGTAGTAACAGGGAAGGGTATGGCTACACCTTC.

This chain joins TRBV4-1 and TRBJ2-1, with a tentative D call TRBD2 (6 bases). The CDR3 has 13 residues. Trimming left V 4 bases short and J 8 bases short, with 12 bases between. CDR1 and CDR2 (germline): MGHRA, YSYEKL. CDR3 protein: CASSPYRRDEQFF. The CDR3, as DNA: TGCGCCAGCAGCCCTTATAGGAGGGATGAGCAGTTCTTC.

J is TRBJ1-1 and V is TRBV11-2; 8 nucleotides line up with TRBD1. The CDR3 sequence is 16 residues long. Germline V gene sequence: CDR1 SGHAT, CDR2 FQNNGV. V lost 4 bases to trimming and J lost 4 bases; unmatched junction nucleotides: 11. This CDR3 reads CASSYGNQGAGTEAFF. In DNA, the CDR3 is TGTGCCAGCAGCTATGGGAATCAGGGGGCGGGCACTGAAGCTTTCTTT.

The chain joins TRBV4-1 to TRBJ2-4, with D perhaps TRBD2 (8 bases). The germline V and J ends were trimmed by 0 bases and 0 bases, with 15 bases remaining between them. CDR1 and CDR2 from the germline V gene are MGHRA and YSYEKL. The length of the CDR3 is 18 residues. The chain's CDR3 is CASSQDGGDSLAKNIQYF. The CDR3 DNA sequence: TGCGCCAGCAGCCAAGACGGGGGGGACAGCTTAGCCAAAAACATTCAGTACTTC.

The chain combines TRBV6-5 with TRBJ2-7; D uncertain. This CDR3 region has 12 residues. V was clipped by 4 bases and J by 1 base, with 5 bases between them. The germline V gene has CDR1 MNHEY and CDR2 SVGAGI. CDR3 amino acids: CASSSQSYEQYF. CDR3 bases: TGTGCCAGCAGTTCGCAGTCCTACGAGCAGTACTTC.

The CDR3 reads CASSSGTSGDTDTQYF. CDR3 nucleotide sequence: TGCGCCAGCAGCTCAGGGACTAGCGGGGACACAGATACGCAGTATTTT. The V call is TRBV5-1, the J call TRBJ2-3; 13 nucleotides match TRBD2. V was clipped by 3 bases and J by 2 bases; unmatched bases: 3. Germline V gene sequence: CDR1 SGHRS, CDR2 YFSETQ. The CDR3 is made up of 16 amino acids.

V gene TRBV18 combines with J gene TRBJ1-3, with TRBD1 as a possible D gene (6 bases). Trimming stripped 2 bases from V and 4 bases from J, with 9 bases between. Germline CDR1 is KGHSH and CDR2 is LQKENI. CDR3 size: 14 residues. The CDR3 here is CASSPTTGGNTIYF. The CDR3 nucleotides read TGTGCCAGCTCACCAACGACAGGCGGAAACACCATATATTTT.

Written as DNA, the CDR3 is TGTGCCAGTAGTATGAGGAACTATGGCTACACCTTC. It encodes CASSMRNYGYTF. The rearrangement uses TRBV19 and TRBJ1-2; D call uncertain. The CDR3 consists of 12 residues. CDR1 LNHDA and CDR2 SQIVND come from the germline V gene (reference sequence). The V gene lost 3 bases and the J gene lost 2 bases, with 4 bases spanning the gap.

The V call is TRBV29-1, the J call TRBJ2-2; D unclear. CDR1 and CDR2 from the germline V gene are SQVTM and ANQGSEA. V was pared by 6 bases and J by 6 bases, with 11 bases between. The CDR3 extends over 12 amino acids. Here the CDR3 DNA reads TGCAGCGTCACCCACGGTCCCGGGGAGCTGTTTTTT. This gives the protein CSVTHGPGELFF.